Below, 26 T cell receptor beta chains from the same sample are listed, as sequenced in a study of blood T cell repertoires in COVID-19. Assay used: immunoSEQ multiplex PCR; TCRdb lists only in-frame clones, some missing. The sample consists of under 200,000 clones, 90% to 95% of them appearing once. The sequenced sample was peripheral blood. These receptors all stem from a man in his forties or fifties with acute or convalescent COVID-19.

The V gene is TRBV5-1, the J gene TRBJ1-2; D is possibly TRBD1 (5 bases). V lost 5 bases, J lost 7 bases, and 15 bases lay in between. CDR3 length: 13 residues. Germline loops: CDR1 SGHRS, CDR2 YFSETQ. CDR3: CASRGEWYGGYTF. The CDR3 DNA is TGCGCCAGCAGAGGGGAATGGTATGGTGGCTACACCTTC. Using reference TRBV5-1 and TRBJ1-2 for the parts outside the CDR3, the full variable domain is KAGVTQTPRYLIKTRGQQVTLSCSPISGHRSVSWYQQTPGQGLQFLFEYFSETQRNKGNFPGRFSGRQFSNSRSEMNVSTLELGDSALYLCASRGEWYGGYTFGSGTRLTVV.

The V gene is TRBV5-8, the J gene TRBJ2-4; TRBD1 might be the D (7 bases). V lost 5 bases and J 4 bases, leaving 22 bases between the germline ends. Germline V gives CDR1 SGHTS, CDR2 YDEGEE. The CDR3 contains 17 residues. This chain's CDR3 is CASSPQGGAGSKNIQYF. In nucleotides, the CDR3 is TGTGCCAGCAGTCCCCAGGGGGGCGCAGGGTCAAAAAACATTCAGTACTTC.

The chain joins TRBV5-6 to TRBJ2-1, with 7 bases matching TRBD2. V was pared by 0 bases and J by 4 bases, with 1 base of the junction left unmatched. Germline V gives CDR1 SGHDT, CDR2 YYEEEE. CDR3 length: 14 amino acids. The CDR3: CASSLGLAYNEQFF. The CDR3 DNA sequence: TGTGCCAGCAGCTTGGGACTAGCATACAATGAGCAGTTCTTC.

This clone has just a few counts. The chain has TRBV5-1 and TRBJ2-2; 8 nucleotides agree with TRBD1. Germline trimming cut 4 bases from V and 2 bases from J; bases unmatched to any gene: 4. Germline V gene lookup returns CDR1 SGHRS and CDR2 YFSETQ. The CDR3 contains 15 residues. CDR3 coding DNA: TGCGCCAGCAGCGCCGGACAGGGCAACACCGGGGAGCTGTTTTTT. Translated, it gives CASSAGQGNTGELFF.

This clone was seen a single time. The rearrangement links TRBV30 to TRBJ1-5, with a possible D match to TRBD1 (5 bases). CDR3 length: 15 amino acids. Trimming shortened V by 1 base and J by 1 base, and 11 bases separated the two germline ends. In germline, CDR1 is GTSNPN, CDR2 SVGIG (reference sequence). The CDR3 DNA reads TGTGCCTGGAGTGGATCAGGGTACAGCAATCAGCCCCAGCATTTT. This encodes CAWSGSGYSNQPQHF. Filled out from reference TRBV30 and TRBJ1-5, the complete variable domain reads SQTIHQWPATLVQPVGSPLSLECTVEGTSNPNLYWYRQAAGRGLQLLFYSVGIGQISSEVPQNLSASRPQDRQFILSSKKLLLSDSGFYLCAWSGSGYSNQPQHFGDGTRLSIL.

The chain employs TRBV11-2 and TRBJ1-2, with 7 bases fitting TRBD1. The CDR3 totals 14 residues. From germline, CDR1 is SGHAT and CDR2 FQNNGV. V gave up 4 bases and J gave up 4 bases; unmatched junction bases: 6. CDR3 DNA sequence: TGTGCCAGCAGCTGGACAGGTACCGGCTATGGCTACACCTTC. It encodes CASSWTGTGYGYTF.

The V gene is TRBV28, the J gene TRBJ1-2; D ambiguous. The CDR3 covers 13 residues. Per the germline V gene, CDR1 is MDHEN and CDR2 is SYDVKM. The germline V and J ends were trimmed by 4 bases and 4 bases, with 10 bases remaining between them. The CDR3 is CASSSVEFYGYTF. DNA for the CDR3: TGTGCCAGCAGTTCCGTGGAGTTCTATGGCTACACCTTC.

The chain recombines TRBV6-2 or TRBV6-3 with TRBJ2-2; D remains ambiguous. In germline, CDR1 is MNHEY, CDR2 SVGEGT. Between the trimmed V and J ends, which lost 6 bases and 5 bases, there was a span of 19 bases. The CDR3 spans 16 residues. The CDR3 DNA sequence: TGTGCCAGCAGCAGCTCCTACCTCTTAGAAACCGGGGAGCTGTTTTTT. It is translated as CASSSSYLLETGELFF.

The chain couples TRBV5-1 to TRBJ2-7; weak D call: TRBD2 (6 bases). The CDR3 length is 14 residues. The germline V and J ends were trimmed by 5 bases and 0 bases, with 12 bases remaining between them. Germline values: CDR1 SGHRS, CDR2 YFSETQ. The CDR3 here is CASRAGPSSYEQYF. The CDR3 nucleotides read TGCGCCAGCAGGGCGGGACCGAGCTCCTACGAGCAGTACTTC.

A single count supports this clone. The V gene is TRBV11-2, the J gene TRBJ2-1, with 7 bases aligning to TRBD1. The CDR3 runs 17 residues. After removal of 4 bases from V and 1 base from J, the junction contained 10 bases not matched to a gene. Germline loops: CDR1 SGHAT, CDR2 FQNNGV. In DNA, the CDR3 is TGTGCCAGCAGCTCCCGACAGGGCCAGTTTTCCTACAATGAGCAGTTCTTC. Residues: CASSSRQGQFSYNEQFF.

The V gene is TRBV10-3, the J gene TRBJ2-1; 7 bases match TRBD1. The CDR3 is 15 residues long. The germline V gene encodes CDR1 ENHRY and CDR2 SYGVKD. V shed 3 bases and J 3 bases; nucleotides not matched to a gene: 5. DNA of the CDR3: TGTGCCATCAGTGAAAGTGGGACAGTCTACAATGAGCAGTTCTTC. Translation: CAISESGTVYNEQFF.

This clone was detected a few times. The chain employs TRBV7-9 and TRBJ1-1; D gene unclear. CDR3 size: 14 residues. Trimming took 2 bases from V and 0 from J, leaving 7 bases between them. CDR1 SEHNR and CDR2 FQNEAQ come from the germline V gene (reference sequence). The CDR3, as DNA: TGTGCCAGCAGCTTACGCGGGTTGAACACTGAAGCTTTCTTT. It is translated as CASSLRGLNTEAFF.

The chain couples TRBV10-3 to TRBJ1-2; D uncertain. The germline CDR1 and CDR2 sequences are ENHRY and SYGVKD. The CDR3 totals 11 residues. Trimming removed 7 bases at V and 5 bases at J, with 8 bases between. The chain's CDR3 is CAITAGYGYTF. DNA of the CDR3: TGTGCCATCACGGCAGGTTATGGCTACACCTTC.

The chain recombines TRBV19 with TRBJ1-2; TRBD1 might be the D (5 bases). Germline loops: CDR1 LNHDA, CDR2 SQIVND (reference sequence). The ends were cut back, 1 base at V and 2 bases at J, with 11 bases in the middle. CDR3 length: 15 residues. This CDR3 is CASSIGWRQNYGYTF. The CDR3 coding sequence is TGTGCCAGTAGTATAGGATGGCGACAGAACTATGGCTACACCTTC.

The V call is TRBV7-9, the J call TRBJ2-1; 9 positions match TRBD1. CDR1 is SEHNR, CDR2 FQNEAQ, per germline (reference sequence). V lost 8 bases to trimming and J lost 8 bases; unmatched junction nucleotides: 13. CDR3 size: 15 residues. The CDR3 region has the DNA TGTGCCAGCTCCAAGGGGACAGGGTTTGGGGATGAGCAGTTCTTC. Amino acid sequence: CASSKGTGFGDEQFF.

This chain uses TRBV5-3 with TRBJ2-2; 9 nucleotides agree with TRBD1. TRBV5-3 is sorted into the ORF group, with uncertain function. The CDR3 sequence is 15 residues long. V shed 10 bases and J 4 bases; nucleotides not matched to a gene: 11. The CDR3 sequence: CAFYPGTGCTGELFF. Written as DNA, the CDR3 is TGTGCCTTTTACCCTGGGACAGGGTGCACCGGGGAGCTGTTTTTT.

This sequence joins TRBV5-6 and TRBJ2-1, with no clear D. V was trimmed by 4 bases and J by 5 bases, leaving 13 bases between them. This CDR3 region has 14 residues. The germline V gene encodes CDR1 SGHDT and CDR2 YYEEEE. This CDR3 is CASSPRVVHNEQFF. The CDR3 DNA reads TGTGCCAGCAGCCCCCGGGTGGTACACAATGAGCAGTTCTTC.

The CDR3, as DNA: TGCGCCAGCAGCCAAGAGTGTGTGTGGTCGGGACAGGGGCCTTACGAGCAGTACGTC. This codes for CASSQECVWSGQGPYEQYV. The chain uses TRBV4-1 and TRBJ2-7, with TRBD1 identical over 10 bases. V lost 0 bases, J lost 4 bases, and 15 bases stayed unmatched. The length of the CDR3 is 19 residues. From germline, CDR1 is MGHRA and CDR2 YSYEKL.

The CDR3 loop reads CAIQGVGSGANVLTF. CDR3 nucleotides: TGTGCCATACAGGGGGTTGGCTCTGGGGCCAACGTCCTGACTTTC. This chain joins TRBV6-6 and TRBJ2-6; 8 bases line up with TRBD1. The CDR3 sequence is 15 residues long. Losses at the gene ends were 10 bases for V and 0 bases for J; bases not matched to a gene: 5. The germline gives CDR1 MNHNY, CDR2 SVGAGI (reference sequence).

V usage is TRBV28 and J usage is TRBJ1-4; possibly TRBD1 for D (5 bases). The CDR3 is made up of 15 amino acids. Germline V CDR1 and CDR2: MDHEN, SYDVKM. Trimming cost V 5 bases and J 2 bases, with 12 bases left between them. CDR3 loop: CASSPPGFTNEKLFF. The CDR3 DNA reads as TGTGCCAGCAGTCCACCAGGGTTCACTAATGAAAAACTGTTTTTT.

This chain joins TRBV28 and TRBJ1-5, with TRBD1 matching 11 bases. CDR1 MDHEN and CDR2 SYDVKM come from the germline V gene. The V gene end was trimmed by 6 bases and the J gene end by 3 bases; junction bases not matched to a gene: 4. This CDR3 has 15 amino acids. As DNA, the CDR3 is TGTGCCAGCAGGCGGACAGGGGGCAACAATCAGCCCCAGCATTTT. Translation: CASRRTGGNNQPQHF.

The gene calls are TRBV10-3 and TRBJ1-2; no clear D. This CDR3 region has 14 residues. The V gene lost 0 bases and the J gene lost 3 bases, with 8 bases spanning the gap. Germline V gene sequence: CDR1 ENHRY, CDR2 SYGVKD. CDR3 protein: CAISESGGDYGYTF. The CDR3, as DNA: TGTGCCATCAGTGAGTCAGGTGGAGACTATGGCTACACCTTC.

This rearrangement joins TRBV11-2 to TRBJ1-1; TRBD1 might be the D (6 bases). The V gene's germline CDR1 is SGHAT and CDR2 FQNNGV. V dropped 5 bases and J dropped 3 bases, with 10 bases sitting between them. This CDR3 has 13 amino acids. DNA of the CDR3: TGTGCCAGCAGCCAGGGGTTGTACACTGAAGCTTTCTTT. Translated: CASSQGLYTEAFF. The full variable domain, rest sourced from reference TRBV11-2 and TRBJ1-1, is EAGVAQSPRYKIIEKRQSVAFWCNPISGHATLYWYQQILGQGPKLLIQFQNNGVVDDSQLPKDRFSAERLKGVDSTLKIQPAKLEDSAVYLCASSQGLYTEAFFGQGTRLTVV.

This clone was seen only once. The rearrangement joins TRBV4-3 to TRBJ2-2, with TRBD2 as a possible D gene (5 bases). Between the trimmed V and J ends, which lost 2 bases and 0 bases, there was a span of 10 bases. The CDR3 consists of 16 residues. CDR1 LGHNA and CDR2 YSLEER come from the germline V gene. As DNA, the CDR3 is TGCGCCAGCAGCCAAACTAGTATTACGAACACCGGGGAGCTGTTTTTT. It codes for CASSQTSITNTGELFF.

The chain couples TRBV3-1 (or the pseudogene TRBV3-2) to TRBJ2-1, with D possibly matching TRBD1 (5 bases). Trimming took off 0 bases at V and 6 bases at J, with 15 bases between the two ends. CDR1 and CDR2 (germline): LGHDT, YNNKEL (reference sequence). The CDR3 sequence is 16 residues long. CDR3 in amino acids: CASSQDSVRVLNEQFF. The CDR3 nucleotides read TGTGCCAGCAGCCAAGATTCCGTCAGGGTCCTCAATGAGCAGTTCTTC.

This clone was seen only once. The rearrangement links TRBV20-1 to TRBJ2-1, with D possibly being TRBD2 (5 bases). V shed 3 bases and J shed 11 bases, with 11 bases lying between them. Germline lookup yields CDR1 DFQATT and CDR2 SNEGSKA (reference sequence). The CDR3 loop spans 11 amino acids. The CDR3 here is CSASSLAKQFF. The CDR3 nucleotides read TGCAGTGCTAGTTCATTAGCGAAGCAGTTCTTC.